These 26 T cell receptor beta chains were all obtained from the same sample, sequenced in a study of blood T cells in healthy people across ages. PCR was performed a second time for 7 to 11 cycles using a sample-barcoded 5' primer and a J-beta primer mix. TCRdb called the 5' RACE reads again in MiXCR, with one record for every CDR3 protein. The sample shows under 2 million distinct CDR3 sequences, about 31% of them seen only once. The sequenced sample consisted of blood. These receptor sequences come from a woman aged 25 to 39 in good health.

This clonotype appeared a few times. CDR3 in DNA: TGTGCCATCAGAGAGACTAGCGTCTCCTACGAGCAGTACTTC. Translation gives CAIRETSVSYEQYF. The V and J genes are TRBV10-3 and TRBJ2-7; 8 bases fit TRBD2. The V gene's germline CDR1 is ENHRY and CDR2 SYGVKD. J gave up 0 bases and V 6 bases, and 4 bases lay outside the gene matches. This CDR3 region has 14 residues.

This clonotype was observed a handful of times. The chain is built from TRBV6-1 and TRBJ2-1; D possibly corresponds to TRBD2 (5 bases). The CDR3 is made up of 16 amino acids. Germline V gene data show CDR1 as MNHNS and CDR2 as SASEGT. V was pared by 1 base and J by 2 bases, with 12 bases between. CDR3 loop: CASSEDGGFTYNEQFF. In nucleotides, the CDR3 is TGTGCCAGCAGTGAAGATGGCGGGTTCACCTACAATGAGCAGTTCTTC.

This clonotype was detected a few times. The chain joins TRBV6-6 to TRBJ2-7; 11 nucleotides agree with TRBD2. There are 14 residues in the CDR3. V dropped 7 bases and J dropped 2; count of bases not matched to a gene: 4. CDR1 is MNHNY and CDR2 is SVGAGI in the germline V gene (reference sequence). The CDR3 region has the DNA TGTGCCAGCATAGCGGGGGGGCACGCCTACGAGCAGTACTTC. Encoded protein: CASIAGGHAYEQYF.

CDR3 in DNA: TGTGCCACCGCTAGCGGGGGGGCTACAAATGAGCAGTTCTTC. Protein sequence: CATASGGATNEQFF. V is TRBV2 and J is TRBJ2-1, with 12 bases that match TRBD2. CDR1 SNHLY and CDR2 FYNNEI come from the germline V gene. V was clipped by 10 bases and J by 7 bases; unmatched bases: 8. The CDR3 is made up of 14 amino acids.

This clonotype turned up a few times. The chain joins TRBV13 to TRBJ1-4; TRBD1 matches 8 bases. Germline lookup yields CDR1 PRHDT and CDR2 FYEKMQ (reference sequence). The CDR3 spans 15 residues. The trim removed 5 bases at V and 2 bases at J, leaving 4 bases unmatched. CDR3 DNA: TGTGCCAGCAGCCCCAGGGGGCGTACTAATGAAAAACTGTTTTTT. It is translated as CASSPRGRTNEKLFF.

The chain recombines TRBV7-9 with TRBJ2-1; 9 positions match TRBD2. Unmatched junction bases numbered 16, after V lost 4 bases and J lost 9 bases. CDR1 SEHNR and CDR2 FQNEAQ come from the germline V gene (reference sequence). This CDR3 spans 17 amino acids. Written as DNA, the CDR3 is TGTGCCAGCAGCTATCCCGGAGGGGAGCGGGGGGTGGGTGAGCAGTTCTTC. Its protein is CASSYPGGERGVGEQFF.

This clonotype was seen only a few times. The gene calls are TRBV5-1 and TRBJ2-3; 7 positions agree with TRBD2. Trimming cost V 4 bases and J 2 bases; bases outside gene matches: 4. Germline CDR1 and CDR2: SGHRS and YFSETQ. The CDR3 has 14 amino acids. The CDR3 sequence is CASSAGTITDTQYF. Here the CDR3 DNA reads TGCGCCAGCAGCGCGGGGACTATCACAGATACGCAGTATTTT.

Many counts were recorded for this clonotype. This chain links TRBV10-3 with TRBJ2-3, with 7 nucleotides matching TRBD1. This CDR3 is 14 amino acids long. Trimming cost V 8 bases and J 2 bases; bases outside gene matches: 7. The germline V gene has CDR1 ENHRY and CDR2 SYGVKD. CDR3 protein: CAIRDSHSTDTQYF. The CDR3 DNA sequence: TGTGCCATCCGGGACAGCCACTCCACAGATACGCAGTATTTT.

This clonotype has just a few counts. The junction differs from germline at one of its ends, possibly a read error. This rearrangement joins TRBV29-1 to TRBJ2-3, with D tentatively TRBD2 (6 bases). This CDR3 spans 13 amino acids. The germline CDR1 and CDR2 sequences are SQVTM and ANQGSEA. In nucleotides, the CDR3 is TGCAGCGTCCAAGGAGGGACCCCAGATGCGCAGTATTTT. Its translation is CSVQGGTPDAQYF.

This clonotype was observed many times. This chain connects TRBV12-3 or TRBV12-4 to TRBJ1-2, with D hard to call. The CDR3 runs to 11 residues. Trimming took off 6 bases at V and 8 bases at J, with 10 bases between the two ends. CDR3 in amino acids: CASRGSRGYTF. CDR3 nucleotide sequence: TGTGCCAGCAGGGGGTCTCGCGGCTACACCTTC.

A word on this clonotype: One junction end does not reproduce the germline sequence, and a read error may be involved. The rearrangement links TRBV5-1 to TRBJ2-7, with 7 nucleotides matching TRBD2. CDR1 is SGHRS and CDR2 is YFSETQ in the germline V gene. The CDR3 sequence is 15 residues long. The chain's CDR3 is CANSLHGGDPYEQYF. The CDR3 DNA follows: TGCGCCAACAGCTTGCATGGGGGGGATCCCTACGAGCAGTACTTC.

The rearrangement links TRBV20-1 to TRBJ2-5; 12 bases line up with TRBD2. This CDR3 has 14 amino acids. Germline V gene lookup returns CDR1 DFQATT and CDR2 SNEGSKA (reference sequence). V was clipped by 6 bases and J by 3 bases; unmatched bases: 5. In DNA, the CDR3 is TGCAGTGCAACGCGGACTAGCGGGGAAGAGACCCAGTACTTC. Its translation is CSATRTSGEETQYF.

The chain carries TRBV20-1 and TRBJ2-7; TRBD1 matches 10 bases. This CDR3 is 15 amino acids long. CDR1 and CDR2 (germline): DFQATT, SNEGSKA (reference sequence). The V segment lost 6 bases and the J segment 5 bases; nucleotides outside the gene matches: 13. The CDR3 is CSAQTSGQGLHEQYF. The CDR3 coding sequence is TGCAGTGCCCAGACGTCGGGACAGGGGCTTCACGAGCAGTACTTC.

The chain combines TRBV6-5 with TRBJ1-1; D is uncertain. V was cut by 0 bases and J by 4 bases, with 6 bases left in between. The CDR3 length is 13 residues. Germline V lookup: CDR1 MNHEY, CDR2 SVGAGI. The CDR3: CASSYSFFTEAFF. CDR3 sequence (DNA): TGTGCCAGCAGTTACTCCTTTTTCACTGAAGCTTTCTTT.

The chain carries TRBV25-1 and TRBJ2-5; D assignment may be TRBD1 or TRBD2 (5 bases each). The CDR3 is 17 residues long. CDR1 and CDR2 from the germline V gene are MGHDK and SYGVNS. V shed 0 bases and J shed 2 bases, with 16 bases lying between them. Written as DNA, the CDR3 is TGTGCCAGCAGTGAATATTCCGGGGACGTCGTTCAAGAGACCCAGTACTTC. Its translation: CASSEYSGDVVQETQYF.

Written as DNA, the CDR3 is TGCGCCAGCAGCCAAGACCTGGGCAGGGCCAAGACCCAGTACTTC. Encoded protein: CASSQDLGRAKTQYF. The chain uses TRBV4-1 and TRBJ2-5, with D possibly matching TRBD1 (5 bases). Germline V gene lookup returns CDR1 MGHRA and CDR2 YSYEKL. The CDR3 totals 15 residues. V was shortened by 0 bases and J by 6 bases, with 14 bases between the two germline ends.

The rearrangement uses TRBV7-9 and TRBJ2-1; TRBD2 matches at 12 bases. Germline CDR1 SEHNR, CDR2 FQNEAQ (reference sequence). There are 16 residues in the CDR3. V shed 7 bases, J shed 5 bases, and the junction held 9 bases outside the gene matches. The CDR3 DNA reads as TGTGCCAGCACCCTTCTAGCGGGAGGGATTGACAATGAGCAGTTCTTC. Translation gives CASTLLAGGIDNEQFF. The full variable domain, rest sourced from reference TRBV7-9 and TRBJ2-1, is DTGVSQNPRHKITKRGQNVTFRCDPISEHNRLYWYRQTLGQGPEFLTYFQNEAQLEKSRLLSDRFSAERPKGSFSTLEIQRTEQGDSAMYLCASTLLAGGIDNEQFFGPGTRLTVL.

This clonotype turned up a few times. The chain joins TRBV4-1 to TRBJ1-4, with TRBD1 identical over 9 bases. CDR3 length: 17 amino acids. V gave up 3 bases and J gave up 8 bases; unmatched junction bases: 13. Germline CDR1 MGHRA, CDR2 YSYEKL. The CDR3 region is CASSHAGRGTGYEKLFF. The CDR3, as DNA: TGCGCCAGCAGCCACGCAGGGAGGGGGACAGGGTACGAAAAACTGTTTTTT.

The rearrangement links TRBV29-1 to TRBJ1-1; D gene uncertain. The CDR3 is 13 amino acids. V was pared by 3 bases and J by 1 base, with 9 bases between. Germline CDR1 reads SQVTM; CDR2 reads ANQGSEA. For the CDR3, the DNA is TGCAGCGTTGATGCGGCGGCGAACACTGAAGCTTTCTTT. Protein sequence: CSVDAAANTEAFF.

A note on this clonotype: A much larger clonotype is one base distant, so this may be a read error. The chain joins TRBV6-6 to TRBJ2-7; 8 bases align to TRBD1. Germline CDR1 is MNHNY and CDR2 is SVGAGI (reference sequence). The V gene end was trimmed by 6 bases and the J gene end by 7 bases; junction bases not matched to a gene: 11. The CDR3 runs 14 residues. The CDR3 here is CASRKTGALVEQYF. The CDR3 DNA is TGTGCCAGCAGGAAGACAGGGGCCCTCGTGGAGCAGTACTTC.

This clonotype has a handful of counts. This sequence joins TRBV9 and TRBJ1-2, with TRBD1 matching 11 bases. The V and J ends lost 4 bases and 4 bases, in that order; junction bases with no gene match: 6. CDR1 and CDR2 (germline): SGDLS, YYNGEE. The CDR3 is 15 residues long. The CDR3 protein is CASSKGTGGGYGYTF. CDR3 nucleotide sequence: TGTGCCAGCAGCAAAGGGACAGGGGGTGGCTATGGCTACACCTTC.

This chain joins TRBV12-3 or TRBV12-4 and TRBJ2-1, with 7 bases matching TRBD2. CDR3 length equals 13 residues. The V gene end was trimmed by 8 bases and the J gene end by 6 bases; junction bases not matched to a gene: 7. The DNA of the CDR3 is TGTGCCAGCTGTCCTTCGGGGGGCAATGAGCAGTTCTTC. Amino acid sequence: CASCPSGGNEQFF.

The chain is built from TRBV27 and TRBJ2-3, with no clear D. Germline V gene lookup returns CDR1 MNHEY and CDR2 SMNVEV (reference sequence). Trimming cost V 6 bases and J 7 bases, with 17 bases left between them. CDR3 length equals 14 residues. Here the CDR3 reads CASSTGRTQNTQYF. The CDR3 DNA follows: TGTGCCAGCAGCACCGGACGTACCCAGAATACGCAGTATTTT.

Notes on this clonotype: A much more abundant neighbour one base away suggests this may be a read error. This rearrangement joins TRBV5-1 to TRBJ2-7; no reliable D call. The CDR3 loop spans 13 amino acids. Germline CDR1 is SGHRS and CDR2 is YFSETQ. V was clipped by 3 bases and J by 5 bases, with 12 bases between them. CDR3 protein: CASSSVGVNEQYF. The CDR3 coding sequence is TGCGCCAGCAGCTCGGTTGGAGTTAACGAGCAGTACTTC.

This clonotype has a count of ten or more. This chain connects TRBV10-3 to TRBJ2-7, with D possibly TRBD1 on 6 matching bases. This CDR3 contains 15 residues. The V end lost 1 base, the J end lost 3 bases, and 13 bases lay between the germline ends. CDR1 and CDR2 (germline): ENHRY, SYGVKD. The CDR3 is CAISEFDRKSYEQYF. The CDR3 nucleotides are TGTGCCATCAGTGAGTTTGACAGGAAGAGCTACGAGCAGTACTTC.

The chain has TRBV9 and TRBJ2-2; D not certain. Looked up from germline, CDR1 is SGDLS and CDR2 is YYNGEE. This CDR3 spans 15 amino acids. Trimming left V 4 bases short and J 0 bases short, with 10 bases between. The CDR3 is CASSPQVANTGELFF. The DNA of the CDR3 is TGTGCCAGCAGCCCCCAGGTAGCGAACACCGGGGAGCTGTTTTTT.